This paragraph reports one TCR beta chain. Per the germline V gene, CDR1 is SGHTS and CDR2 is YDEGEE. J lost 2 bases, V lost 4 bases, and 8 bases had no gene match. The CDR3 consists of 15 residues. Authors' data handling: Estimation of nucleated cell counts relied on the amplification of reference gene primers. TCRdb's copy holds only in-frame clones and misses some; the assay was immunoSEQ multiplex PCR. Clone size and the V and J calls come from that table; the DNA yielded D and trimming. The sample lists tens of thousands of clones, almost 85% seen once, with around 12% in the top ten. The entry originates in a study of blood T cell repertoires in COVID-19. At the level of the study: The origin of the acute and convalescent COVID-19 samples was the United States, Italy and Spain. From T cells, B-cell-depleted T cells, or PBMCs came the material, which was cDNA or gDNA.

The clonotype comes from a man aged 80 or over with acute or convalescent COVID-19. The sequenced material came from peripheral blood. The V gene is TRBV5-8, the J gene TRBJ2-5, with 7 bases matching TRBD1. The CDR3 DNA reads as TGTGCCAGCAGCCACCGGGGACAGACTCAAGAGACCCAGTACTTC. It yields the protein CASSHRGQTQETQYF.